This T cell receptor (beta chain) appears in the sequencing data of a study of blood T cell repertoires in COVID-19. Study context: Sites in the United States, Italy and Spain provided acute and convalescent COVID-19 samples. Sources were T cells, B-cell-depleted T cells, or PBMCs; the material itself was cDNA or gDNA.

Original analysis: Scientists estimated how many nucleated cells there were by amplifying reference gene primers. Sequencing was performed with immunoSEQ multiplex PCR; in TCRdb, only in-frame clones are kept and a portion is missing. Clone size and the V and J calls come from that table; the DNA yielded D and trimming. Among about 200,000 clones, about nine tenths were seen once, and the ten largest hold 2.2%. CDR1 and CDR2 from the germline V gene are MNHEY and SMNVEV (reference sequence). The CDR3 spans 14 residues. Losses at the gene ends were 4 bases for V and 4 bases for J; bases not matched to a gene: 4.

Sequenced input: peripheral blood. This clonotype was sampled from a man younger than 40 who had recovered from COVID-19. The gene calls are TRBV27 and TRBJ1-2, with TRBD1 matching over 9 bases. The CDR3 DNA reads as TGTGCCAGCAGTTCCGGGACAGGGCGCTATGGCTACACCTTC. Protein: CASSSGTGRYGYTF.